This TCR beta chain was recovered during a study of blood T cell repertoires in COVID-19. About the research overall: Nucleic acid was either cDNA or gDNA, and it came from T cells, B-cell-depleted T cells, or PBMCs.

As originally analysed: Amplifying reference gene primers gave estimates of nucleated cell counts. The data were produced by immunoSEQ multiplex PCR, yet TCRdb's version contains in-frame clones alone and is incomplete. V and J calls and clone size are copied from that table; D and trimming were computed from the DNA. This sample has over 150,000 clones, with more than 90% found just once. The material sequenced was peripheral blood. This TCR derives from a man in his fifties or sixties with acute or convalescent COVID-19.

The DNA for the CDR3 is TGTGCCAGCACCTCGTGGACTAGCGGCCCGTTGTGGTTCTTC. Translation gives CASTSWTSGPLWFF. This chain connects TRBV7-9 to TRBJ2-1; TRBD2 aligns across 10 bases. This CDR3 has 14 amino acids. V lost 7 bases to trimming and J lost 15 bases; unmatched junction nucleotides: 15. Germline loops: CDR1 SEHNR, CDR2 FQNEAQ (reference sequence).